These 22 T cell receptor beta chains came from one sample sequenced in a study of beta chain features in type 1 diabetes. Since all of the isolated RNA was reverse transcribed, expressed TCRB transcripts were what got sequenced. Profiling relied on immunoSEQ multiplex PCR, and the TCRdb table lists in-frame clones only, not all of them. Here the sample spans about 140,000 clones, about 7.1% being singletons. The sample taken for sequencing was central memory CD4+ T cells from blood. The receptors come from a woman aged 25-40 years in good health.

This rearrangement joins TRBV5-1 to TRBJ2-4; unclear D gene. Trimming left V 0 bases short and J 3 bases short, with 7 bases between. The CDR3 totals 14 residues. Per germline, CDR1 SGHRS and CDR2 YFSETQ. CDR3 DNA: TGCGCCAGCAGCTTGGACGGAGTCAAAAACATTCAGTACTTC. It is translated as CASSLDGVKNIQYF.

J is TRBJ2-5 and V is TRBV4-2, with 9 bases identical to TRBD2. TRBJ2-7 explains the end of the DNA better; the J call may be wrong. The CDR3 length is 16 residues. Germline CDR1 is LGHNA and CDR2 is YNFKEQ. CDR3 coding DNA: TGTGCCAGCAGCCAGGGACTAGCCCTTCTCTCCTACGAGCAGTACTTC. Amino acid sequence: CASSQGLALLSYEQYF.

This clone turned up a few times. This chain connects TRBV4-3 to TRBJ2-2; a possible D gene is TRBD2 (5 bases). CDR1 LGHNA and CDR2 YSLEER come from the germline V gene. CDR3 length: 16 residues. Trimming left V 4 bases short and J 2 bases short, with 14 bases between. The CDR3 sequence is CASSPTERKNTGELFF. The DNA for the CDR3 is TGCGCCAGCAGCCCAACGGAGCGGAAAAACACCGGGGAGCTGTTTTTT.

This clone occurred a few times. CDR3 sequence: CASSSRQAEQYF. The CDR3 DNA follows: TGTGCCAGTAGTTCACGACAGGCCGAGCAGTACTTC. The V and J genes are TRBV19 and TRBJ2-7; TRBD1 is a possible D gene (6 bases). The length of the CDR3 is 12 residues. With 5 bases removed from V and 6 bases from J, the gap between germline ends came to 11 bases. Germline loops: CDR1 LNHDA, CDR2 SQIVND (reference sequence).

The chain couples TRBV7-2 to TRBJ2-1, with D unclear. V lost 1 base and J 9 bases, leaving 16 bases between the germline ends. The CDR3 runs 15 residues. Looked up from germline, CDR1 is SGHTA and CDR2 is FQGNSA. The CDR3 DNA reads TGTGCCAGCAGCTTAGGTGGCCTAGATCTCGGTGAGCAGTTCTTC. The encoded protein is CASSLGGLDLGEQFF.

This clone was counted ten times or more. Other DNA sequences from this sample encode an identical CDR3 as well. The rearrangement joins TRBV29-1 to TRBJ1-1; a weak D match, TRBD1 (5 bases). Per the germline V gene, CDR1 is SQVTM and CDR2 is ANQGSEA. CDR3 size: 12 residues. V was cut by 4 bases and J by 1 base, with 7 bases left in between. CDR3 residues: CSVGTGNTEAFF. In nucleotides, the CDR3 is TGCAGCGTTGGAACAGGGAACACTGAAGCTTTCTTT.

DNA for the CDR3: TGTGCCAGCAGTCTTGGCCCCTCCTACGAGCAGTACTTC. It yields the protein CASSLGPSYEQYF. This chain links TRBV28 with TRBJ2-7; D is unclear. Germline V gene data show CDR1 as MDHEN and CDR2 as SYDVKM. V dropped 5 bases and J dropped 0 bases, with 8 bases sitting between them. CDR3 length: 13 amino acids.

The genes are TRBV19 and TRBJ2-5, with unresolved D. Germline lookup yields CDR1 LNHDA and CDR2 SQIVND (reference sequence). CDR3 length equals 12 residues. V was pared by 6 bases and J by 5 bases, with 10 bases between. In DNA, the CDR3 is TGTGCCAGTAGGGCGACTGGTGAGACCCAGTACTTC. Amino acid sequence: CASRATGETQYF.

The CDR3: CSVVIQGVDTQYF. CDR3 nucleotide sequence: TGCAGCGTTGTAATCCAGGGGGTAGATACGCAGTATTTT. This chain joins TRBV29-1 and TRBJ2-3, with 7 bases aligning to TRBD1. With 4 bases clipped from V and 5 bases from J, the junction kept 6 bases outside the gene matches. Germline V CDR1 and CDR2: SQVTM, ANQGSEA. The CDR3 length is 13 residues.

This chain connects TRBV29-1 to TRBJ2-1; weak D call: TRBD1 (6 bases). In germline, CDR1 is SQVTM, CDR2 ANQGSEA. The CDR3 is 12 residues long. Deletions cut 5 bases from V and 7 bases from J, with 12 bases between. In DNA form, the CDR3 reads TGCAGCGTTACACAGGGTGCGAATGAGCAGTTCTTC. Translating it yields CSVTQGANEQFF.

This clone was detected many times. The CDR3 coding sequence is TGTGCCAGCAGTTTACGGGGGAACACTGAAGCTTTCTTT. Its protein is CASSLRGNTEAFF. The rearrangement links TRBV27 to TRBJ1-1; no clear D. V gave up 2 bases and J gave up 1 base, with 5 bases separating them. The CDR3 extends over 13 amino acids. Germline V gives CDR1 MNHEY, CDR2 SMNVEV (reference sequence).

This clone has more than one count but fewer than ten. The rearrangement joins TRBV9 to TRBJ2-2, with 12 bases fitting TRBD2. The germline V gene has CDR1 SGDLS and CDR2 YYNGEE. J was trimmed by 7 bases and V by 1 base; bases with no gene match: 8. The CDR3 totals 17 residues. CDR3 loop: CASSVLDTSGRIGELFF. DNA for the CDR3: TGTGCCAGCAGCGTACTCGACACTAGCGGGAGGATCGGGGAGCTGTTTTTT.

Only a few counts were recorded for this clone. The chain carries TRBV7-9 and TRBJ2-5; 8 nucleotides line up with TRBD1. The J call is uncertain, as TRBJ2-7 better fits the DNA end. The CDR3 has 15 residues. The V gene's germline CDR1 is SEHNR and CDR2 FQNEAQ (reference sequence). CDR3 amino acids: CASSLLSGGGYEQYF. CDR3 in DNA: TGTGCCAGCAGCTTACTATCAGGGGGCGGTTACGAGCAGTACTTC.

The V and J genes are TRBV19 and TRBJ2-5; TRBD1 is a possible D gene (6 bases). The CDR3 has 14 residues. Germline CDR1 LNHDA, CDR2 SQIVND (reference sequence). Trimming took off 3 bases at V and 2 bases at J, with 10 bases between the two ends. CDR3 bases: TGTGCCAGTAGTATGACTGGACAGCAAGAGACCCAGTACTTC. Protein: CASSMTGQQETQYF.

In its sample, this clone was seen a few times. This chain uses TRBV6-5 with TRBJ1-2; D possibly corresponds to TRBD1 (5 bases). From germline, CDR1 is MNHEY and CDR2 SVGAGI. This CDR3 spans 15 amino acids. V shed 0 bases and J shed 4 bases, with 12 bases lying between them. CDR3 sequence: CASSYSATATYGYTF. CDR3 sequence (DNA): TGTGCCAGCAGTTACTCCGCGACAGCCACCTATGGCTACACCTTC.

This clone was observed a single time. The V gene is TRBV4-2, the J gene TRBJ2-5, with 12 nucleotides matching TRBD2. The CDR3 covers 17 residues. The germline gives CDR1 LGHNA, CDR2 YNFKEQ. The V segment lost 1 base and the J segment 5 bases; nucleotides outside the gene matches: 8. The CDR3 protein is CASSQGLAGVGGETQYF. CDR3 in DNA: TGTGCCAGCAGCCAAGGACTAGCGGGAGTGGGGGGGGAGACCCAGTACTTC.

J is TRBJ2-3 and V is TRBV28, with D perhaps matching TRBD2 (5 bases). The CDR3 sequence is 17 residues long. Per the germline V gene, CDR1 is MDHEN and CDR2 is SYDVKM. Trimming stripped 7 bases from V and 6 bases from J, with 26 bases between. CDR3 nucleotides: TGTGCCAGCACCCCACCCGCCCGGGGAGTAGCAAGGGATACGCAGTATTTT. It translates to CASTPPARGVARDTQYF.

This clone was recorded a few times. The chain carries TRBV30 and TRBJ2-3; 10 bases map to TRBD2. Germline assignment: CDR1 GTSNPN and CDR2 SVGIG (reference sequence). Unmatched junction bases numbered 5, after V lost 8 bases and J lost 0 bases. The CDR3 covers 14 residues. In nucleotides, the CDR3 is TGTGCCAGAACAGCGGGGGGGAGCACAGATACGCAGTATTTT. The encoded protein is CARTAGGSTDTQYF.

The chain uses TRBV18 and TRBJ1-1; 7 bases are shared with TRBD1. Germline V gene lookup returns CDR1 KGHSH and CDR2 LQKENI. V gave up 4 bases and J gave up 4 bases; unmatched junction bases: 6. This CDR3 comprises 14 residues. Here the CDR3 DNA reads TGTGCCAGCTCACTCGACAGGGCTGGCACTGAAGCTTTCTTT. Its protein product is CASSLDRAGTEAFF.

This clone was picked up a small number of times. This chain links TRBV18 with TRBJ1-1; weak D call: TRBD1 (5 bases). Trimming cost V 1 base and J 5 bases, with 11 bases left between them. CDR1 and CDR2 from the germline V gene are KGHSH and LQKENI. The CDR3 consists of 14 residues. The CDR3: CASSPQPGRTEAFF. The CDR3 coding sequence is TGTGCCAGCTCACCACAACCAGGGAGGACTGAAGCTTTCTTT.

This chain uses TRBV7-2 with TRBJ1-5, with D possibly TRBD1 on 6 matching bases. The ends were cut back, 5 bases at V and 4 bases at J, with 12 bases in the middle. This CDR3 comprises 14 residues. CDR1 and CDR2 (germline): SGHTA, FQGNSA. CDR3 DNA sequence: TGTGCCAGCAGCCAACGGGACAAGAATCAGCCCCAGCATTTT. It encodes CASSQRDKNQPQHF. The full variable domain, with the rest looked up from reference TRBV7-2 and TRBJ1-5, is GAGVSQSPSNKVTEKGKDVELRCDPISGHTALYWYRQSLGQGLEFLIYFQGNSAPDKSGLPSDRFSAERTGGSVSTLTIQRTQQEDSAVYLCASSQRDKNQPQHFGDGTRLSIL.

The chain carries TRBV4-3 and TRBJ1-2; TRBD1 aligns across 8 bases. The CDR3 contains 15 residues. Germline V gene lookup returns CDR1 LGHNA and CDR2 YSLEER. V lost 2 bases, J lost 6 bases, and 8 bases stayed unmatched. Here the CDR3 DNA reads TGCGCCAGCAGCCAACAGGGGGCGCGGGGAAATGGCTACACCTTC. This translates into CASSQQGARGNGYTF.